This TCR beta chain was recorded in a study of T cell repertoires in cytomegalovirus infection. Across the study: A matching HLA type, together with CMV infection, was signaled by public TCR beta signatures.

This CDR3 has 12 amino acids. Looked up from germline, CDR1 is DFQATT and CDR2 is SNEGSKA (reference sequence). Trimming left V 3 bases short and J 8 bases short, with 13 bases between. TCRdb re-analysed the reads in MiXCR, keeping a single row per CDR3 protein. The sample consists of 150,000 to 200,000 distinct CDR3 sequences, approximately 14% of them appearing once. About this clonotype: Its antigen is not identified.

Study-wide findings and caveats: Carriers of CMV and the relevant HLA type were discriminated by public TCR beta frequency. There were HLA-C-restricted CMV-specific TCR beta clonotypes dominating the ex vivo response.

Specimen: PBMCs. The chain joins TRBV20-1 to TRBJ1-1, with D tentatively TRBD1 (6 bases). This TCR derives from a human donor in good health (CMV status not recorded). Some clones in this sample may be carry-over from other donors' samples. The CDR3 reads CSASRQAREAFF. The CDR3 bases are TGCAGTGCTAGTAGACAGGCGCGAGAAGCTTTCTTT.